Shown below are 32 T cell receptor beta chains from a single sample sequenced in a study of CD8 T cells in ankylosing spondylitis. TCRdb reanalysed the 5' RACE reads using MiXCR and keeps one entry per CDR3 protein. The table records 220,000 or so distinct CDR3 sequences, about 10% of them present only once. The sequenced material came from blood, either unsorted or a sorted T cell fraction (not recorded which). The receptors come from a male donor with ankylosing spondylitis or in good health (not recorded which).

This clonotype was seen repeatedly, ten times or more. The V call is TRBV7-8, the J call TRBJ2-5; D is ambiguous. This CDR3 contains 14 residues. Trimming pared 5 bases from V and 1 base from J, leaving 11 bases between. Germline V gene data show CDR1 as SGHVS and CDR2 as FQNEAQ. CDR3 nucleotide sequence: TGTGCCAGCAGCCCGAGTCTTGTCCAAGAGACCCAGTACTTC. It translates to CASSPSLVQETQYF.

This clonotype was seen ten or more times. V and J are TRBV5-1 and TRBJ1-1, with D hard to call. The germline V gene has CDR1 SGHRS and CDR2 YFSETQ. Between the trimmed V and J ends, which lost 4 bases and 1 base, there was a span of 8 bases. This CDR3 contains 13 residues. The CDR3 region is CASSQTANTEAFF. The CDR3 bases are TGCGCCAGCAGCCAGACGGCGAACACTGAAGCTTTCTTT.

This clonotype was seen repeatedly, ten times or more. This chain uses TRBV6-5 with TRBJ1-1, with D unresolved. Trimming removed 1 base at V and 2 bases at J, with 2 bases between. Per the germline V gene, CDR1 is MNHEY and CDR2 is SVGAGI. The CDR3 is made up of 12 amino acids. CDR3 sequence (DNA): TGTGCCAGCAGTTACTTCAACACTGAAGCTTTCTTT. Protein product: CASSYFNTEAFF.

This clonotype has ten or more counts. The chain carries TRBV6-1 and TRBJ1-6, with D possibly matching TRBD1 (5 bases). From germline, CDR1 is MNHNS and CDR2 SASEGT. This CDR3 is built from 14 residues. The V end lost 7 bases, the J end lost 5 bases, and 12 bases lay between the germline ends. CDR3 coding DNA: TGTGCCAGCACCAAGAGGGGAGATAATTCACCCCTCCACTTT. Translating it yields CASTKRGDNSPLHF.

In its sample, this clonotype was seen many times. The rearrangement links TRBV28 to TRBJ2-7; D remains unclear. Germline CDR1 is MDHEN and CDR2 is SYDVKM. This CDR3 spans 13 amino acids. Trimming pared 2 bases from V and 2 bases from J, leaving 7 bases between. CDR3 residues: CASSLQVTYEQYF. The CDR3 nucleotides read TGTGCCAGCAGTTTACAGGTTACCTACGAGCAGTACTTC.

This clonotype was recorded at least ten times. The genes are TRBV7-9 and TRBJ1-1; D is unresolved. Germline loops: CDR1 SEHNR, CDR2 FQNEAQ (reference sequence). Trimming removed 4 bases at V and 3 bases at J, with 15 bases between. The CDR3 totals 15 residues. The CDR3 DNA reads TGTGCCAGCAGCTCAAGCCAGCCGAGGGACACTGAAGCTTTCTTT. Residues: CASSSSQPRDTEAFF.

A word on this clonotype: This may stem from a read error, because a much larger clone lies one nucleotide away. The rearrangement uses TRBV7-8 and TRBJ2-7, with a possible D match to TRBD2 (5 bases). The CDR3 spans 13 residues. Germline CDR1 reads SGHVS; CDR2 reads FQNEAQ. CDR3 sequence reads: CASSSGGLYEQSF. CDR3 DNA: TGTGCCAGCAGCTCCGGAGGCCTCTACGAGCAGTCCTTC.

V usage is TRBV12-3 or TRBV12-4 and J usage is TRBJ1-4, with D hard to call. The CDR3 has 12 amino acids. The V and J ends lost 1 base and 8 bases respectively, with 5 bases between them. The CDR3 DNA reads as TGTGCCAGCAGTTTAGAACGGGAAAAACTGTTTTTT. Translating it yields CASSLEREKLFF.

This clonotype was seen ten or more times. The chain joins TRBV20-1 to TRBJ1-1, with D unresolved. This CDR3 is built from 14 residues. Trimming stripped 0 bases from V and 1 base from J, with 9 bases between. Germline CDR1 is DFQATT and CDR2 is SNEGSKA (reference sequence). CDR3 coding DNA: TGCAGTGCTAGAGAAAGGCGGGGGAACACTGAAGCTTTCTTT. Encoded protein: CSARERRGNTEAFF.

The CDR3 DNA sequence: TGTGCCAGCAGTTTACGGTCGGCTATCGGCTACACCTTC. Protein product: CASSLRSAIGYTF. The rearrangement joins TRBV12-3 or TRBV12-4 to TRBJ1-2; no clear D gene. The CDR3 totals 13 residues. Trimming stripped 2 bases from V and 8 bases from J, with 12 bases between.

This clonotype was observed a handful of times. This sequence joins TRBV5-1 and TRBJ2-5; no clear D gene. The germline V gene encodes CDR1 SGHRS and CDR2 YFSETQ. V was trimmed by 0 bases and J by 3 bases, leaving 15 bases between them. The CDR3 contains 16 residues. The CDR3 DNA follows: TGCGCCAGCAGCTTGGGGGGATCCCAGCCTGAAGAGACCCAGTACTTC. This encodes CASSLGGSQPEETQYF.

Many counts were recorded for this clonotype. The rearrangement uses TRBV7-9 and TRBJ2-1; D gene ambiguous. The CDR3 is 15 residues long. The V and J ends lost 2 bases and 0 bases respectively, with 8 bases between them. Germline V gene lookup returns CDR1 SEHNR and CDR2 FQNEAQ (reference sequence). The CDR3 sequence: CASSLSGVSYNEQFF. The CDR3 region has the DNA TGTGCCAGCAGCTTATCAGGAGTCTCCTACAATGAGCAGTTCTTC. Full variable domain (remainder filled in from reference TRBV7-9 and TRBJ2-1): DTGVSQNPRHKITKRGQNVTFRCDPISEHNRLYWYRQTLGQGPEFLTYFQNEAQLEKSRLLSDRFSAERPKGSFSTLEIQRTEQGDSAMYLCASSLSGVSYNEQFFGPGTRLTVL.

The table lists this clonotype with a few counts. This CDR3 reads CASSYSAYKQYF. The CDR3 bases are TGTGCCAGCAGTTACAGTGCGTACAAGCAGTACTTC. This rearrangement joins TRBV12-3 or TRBV12-4 to TRBJ2-7; D ambiguous. V dropped 4 bases and J dropped 8 bases, with 12 bases sitting between them. This CDR3 is built from 12 residues.

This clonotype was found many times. In DNA form, the CDR3 reads TGTGCCAGCAGTTTAATTTGGGGTAACACTGAAGCTTTCTTT. Protein product: CASSLIWGNTEAFF. This chain uses TRBV12-3 or TRBV12-4 with TRBJ1-1; D not resolved. The CDR3 has 14 residues. V lost 2 bases and J lost 2, with 9 bases in between.

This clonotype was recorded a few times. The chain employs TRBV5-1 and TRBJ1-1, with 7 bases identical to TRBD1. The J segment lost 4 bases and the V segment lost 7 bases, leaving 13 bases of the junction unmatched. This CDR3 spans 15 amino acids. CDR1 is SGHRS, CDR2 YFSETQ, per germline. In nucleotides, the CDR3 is TGCGCCAGCGGGACAGCGACCGGTGTGGGCACTGAAGCTTTCTTT. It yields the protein CASGTATGVGTEAFF. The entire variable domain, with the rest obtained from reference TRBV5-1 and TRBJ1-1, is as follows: KAGVTQTPRYLIKTRGQQVTLSCSPISGHRSVSWYQQTPGQGLQFLFEYFSETQRNKGNFPGRFSGRQFSNSRSEMNVSTLELGDSALYLCASGTATGVGTEAFFGQGTRLTVV.

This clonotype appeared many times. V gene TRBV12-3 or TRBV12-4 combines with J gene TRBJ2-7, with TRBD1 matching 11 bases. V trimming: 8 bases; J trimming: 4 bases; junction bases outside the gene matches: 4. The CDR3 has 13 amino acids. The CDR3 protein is CASGGQGAYEQYF. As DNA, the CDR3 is TGTGCCAGCGGCGGACAGGGGGCGTACGAGCAGTACTTC.

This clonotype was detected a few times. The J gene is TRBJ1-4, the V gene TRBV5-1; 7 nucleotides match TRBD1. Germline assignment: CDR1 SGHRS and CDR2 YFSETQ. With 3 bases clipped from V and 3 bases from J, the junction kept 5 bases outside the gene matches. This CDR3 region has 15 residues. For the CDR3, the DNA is TGCGCCAGCAGCTCTCTGACAGGGTCTAATGAAAAACTGTTTTTT. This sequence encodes CASSSLTGSNEKLFF.

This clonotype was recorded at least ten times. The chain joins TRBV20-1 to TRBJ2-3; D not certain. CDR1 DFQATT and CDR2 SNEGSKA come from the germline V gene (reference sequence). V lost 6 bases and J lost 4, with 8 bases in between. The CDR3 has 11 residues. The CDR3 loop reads CSAYRADTQYF. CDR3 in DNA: TGCAGTGCGTATCGGGCAGATACGCAGTATTTT.

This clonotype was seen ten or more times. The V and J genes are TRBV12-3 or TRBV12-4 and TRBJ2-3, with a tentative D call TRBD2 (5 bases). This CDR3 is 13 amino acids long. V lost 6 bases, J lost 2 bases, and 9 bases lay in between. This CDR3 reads CASRRRTTDTQYF. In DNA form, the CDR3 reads TGTGCCAGCAGGAGGAGGACCACAGATACGCAGTATTTT.

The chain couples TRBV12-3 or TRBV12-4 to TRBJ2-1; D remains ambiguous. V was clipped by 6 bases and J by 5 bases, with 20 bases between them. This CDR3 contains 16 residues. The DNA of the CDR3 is TGTGCCAGCAGCCCCATATTAGCACCTCGTAACAATGAGCAGTTCTTC. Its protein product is CASSPILAPRNNEQFF.

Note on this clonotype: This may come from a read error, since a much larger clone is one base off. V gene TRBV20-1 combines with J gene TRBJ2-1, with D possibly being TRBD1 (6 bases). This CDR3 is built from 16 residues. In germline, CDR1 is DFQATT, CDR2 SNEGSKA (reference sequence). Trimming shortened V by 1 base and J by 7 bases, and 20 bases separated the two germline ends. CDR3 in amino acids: CSARATPRWGPNEQFF. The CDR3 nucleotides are TGCAGTGCTAGAGCCACCCCTCGATGGGGGCCGAATGAGCAGTTCTTC.

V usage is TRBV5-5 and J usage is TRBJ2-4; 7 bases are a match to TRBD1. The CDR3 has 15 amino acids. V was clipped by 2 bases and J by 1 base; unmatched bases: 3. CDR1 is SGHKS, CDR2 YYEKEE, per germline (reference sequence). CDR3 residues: CASSFSTGAKNIQYF. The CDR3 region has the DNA TGTGCCAGCAGCTTCTCGACAGGGGCCAAAAACATTCAGTACTTC.

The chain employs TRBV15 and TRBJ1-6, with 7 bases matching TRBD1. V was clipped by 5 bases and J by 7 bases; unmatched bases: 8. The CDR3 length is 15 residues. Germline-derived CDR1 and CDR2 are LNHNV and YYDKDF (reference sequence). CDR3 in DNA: TGTGCCACCAGCTTCGGGACAGAAAAAAATTCACCCCTCCACTTT. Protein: CATSFGTEKNSPLHF.

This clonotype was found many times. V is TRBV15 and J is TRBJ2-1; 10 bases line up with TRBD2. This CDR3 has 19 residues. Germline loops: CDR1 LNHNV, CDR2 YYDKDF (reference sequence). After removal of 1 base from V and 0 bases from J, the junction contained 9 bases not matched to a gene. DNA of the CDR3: TGTGCCACCAGCAGAGTAGCTAGCGGGGGTCGTTCCTCCTACAATGAGCAGTTCTTC. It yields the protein CATSRVASGGRSSYNEQFF.

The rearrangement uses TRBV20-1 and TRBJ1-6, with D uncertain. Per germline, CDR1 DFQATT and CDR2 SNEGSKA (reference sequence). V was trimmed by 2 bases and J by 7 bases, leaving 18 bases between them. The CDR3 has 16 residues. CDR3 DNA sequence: TGCAGTGCTAGACAGGCGGTCGGAATCCTGAATTCACCCCTCCACTTT. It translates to CSARQAVGILNSPLHF.

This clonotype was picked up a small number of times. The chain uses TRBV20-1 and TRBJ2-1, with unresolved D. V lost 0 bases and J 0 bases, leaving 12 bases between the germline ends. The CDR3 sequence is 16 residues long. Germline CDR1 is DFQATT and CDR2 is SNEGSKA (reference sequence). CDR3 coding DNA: TGCAGTGCTAGAGATCTAGACCGGAGCTCCTACAATGAGCAGTTCTTC. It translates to CSARDLDRSSYNEQFF.

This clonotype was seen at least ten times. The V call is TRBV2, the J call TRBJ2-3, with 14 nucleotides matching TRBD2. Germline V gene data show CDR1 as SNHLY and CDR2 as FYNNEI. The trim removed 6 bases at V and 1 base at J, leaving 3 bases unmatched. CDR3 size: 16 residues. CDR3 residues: CASRGLAGVRTDTQYF. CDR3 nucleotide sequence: TGTGCCAGCAGGGGACTAGCGGGGGTACGCACAGATACGCAGTATTTT.

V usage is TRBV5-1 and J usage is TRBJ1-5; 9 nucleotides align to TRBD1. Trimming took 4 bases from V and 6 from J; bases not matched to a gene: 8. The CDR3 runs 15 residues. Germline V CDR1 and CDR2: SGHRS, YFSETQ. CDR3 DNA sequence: TGCGCCAGCAGCCCCGACGGACAGGGGATTCAGCCCCAGCATTTT. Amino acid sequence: CASSPDGQGIQPQHF.

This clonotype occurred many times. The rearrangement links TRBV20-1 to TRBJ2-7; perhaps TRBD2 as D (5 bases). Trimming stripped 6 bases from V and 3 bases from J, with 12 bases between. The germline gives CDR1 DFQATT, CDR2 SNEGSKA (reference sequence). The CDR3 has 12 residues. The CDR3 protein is CSAGVGSYEQYF. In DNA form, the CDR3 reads TGCAGTGCGGGAGTAGGGAGCTACGAGCAGTACTTC.

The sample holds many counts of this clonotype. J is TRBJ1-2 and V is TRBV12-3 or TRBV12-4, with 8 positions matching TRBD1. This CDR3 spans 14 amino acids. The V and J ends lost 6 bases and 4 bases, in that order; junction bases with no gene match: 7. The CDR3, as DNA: TGTGCCAGCAGACCCCAGGGGGCAGGCTATGGCTACACCTTC. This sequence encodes CASRPQGAGYGYTF.

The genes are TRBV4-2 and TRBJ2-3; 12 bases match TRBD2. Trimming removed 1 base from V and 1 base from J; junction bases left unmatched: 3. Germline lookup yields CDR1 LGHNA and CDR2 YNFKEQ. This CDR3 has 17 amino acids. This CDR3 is CASSQAWTSGGTDTQYF. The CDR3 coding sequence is TGTGCCAGCAGCCAAGCCTGGACTAGCGGGGGCACAGATACGCAGTATTTT.

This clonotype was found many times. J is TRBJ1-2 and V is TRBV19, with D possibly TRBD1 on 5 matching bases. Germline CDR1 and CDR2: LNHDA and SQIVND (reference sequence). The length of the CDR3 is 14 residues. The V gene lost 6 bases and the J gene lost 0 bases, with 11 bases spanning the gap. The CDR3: CASSQTEANYGYTF. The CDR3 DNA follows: TGTGCCAGTAGCCAGACAGAGGCTAACTATGGCTACACCTTC.